This T cell receptor beta chain was profiled in a study of cytotoxic CD8 clonotypes in ibrutinib-treated CLL (dated by TCRdb to the early 2020s). Broadly, across the study: The cohort had about a dozen relapsed/refractory and around 15 treatment-naive patients; roughly 18 were IGHV unmutated. Partial responses were observed in some 24 patients and complete responses in 2; after a median follow-up of 68 months, remission was maintained in 14 patients and progression was observed in some 12. Response samples were taken after a median of approximately a year on treatment, ranging from roughly 6 to 36 months. On average, each sample had some 250,000 productive templates and almost 95,000 productive rearrangements. Longitudinal samples were obtainable from about 30% of the roughly 90 participants in the trial. Cryopreserved peripheral blood mononuclear cells were collected before treatment, at response, and at either disease progression or sustained remission. Every remission and progressive disease sample was obtained while ibrutinib was still being received by the patients.

Sample time point, as interpreted from the label and publication: progressive disease on ibrutinib. For TCR beta library preparation, approximately 2.2 micrograms of genomic DNA were isolated from cryopreserved PBMCs. Longitudinal blood samples from CLL patients on ibrutinib monotherapy underwent high-throughput TCR beta sequencing. Patients were enrolled in a phase 2 open-label single-center ibrutinib monotherapy trial. Each clonotype received, on average, about 10x coverage in deep resolution sequencing performed on a MiSeq, where the target depth lay between 1 in 1 million and 1 in 200,000 T cells. TCR beta libraries were generated with the immunoSEQ hsTCRB Kit. The study's processing was this. Data were analyzed with ImmunoSEQ Data Assistant and ImmunoSEQ Analyzer, with V, D and J genes assigned per IMGT definitions. Clonality, with values ranging from 0 to 1, was calculated as one minus the normalized Shannon entropy of productive rearrangement frequencies. Only overrepresented clonotypes making up at least 0.05% of each patient's repertoire were included in the public clonotype analysis. Fewer than 15 age-matched healthy donor repertoires from immuneACCESS served as clonality controls. What TCRdb holds here is the immuneACCESS table cut down to in-frame rearrangements. Part of the clones is not present; checked against another copy, under half of the missing clones reflect an unresolved V gene, and the others are unexplained. The V and J calls and clone size come from that table; D and trimming were worked out from the DNA. The sample table contains approximately 160,000 clones; only one count was recorded for nearly 90% of them. The ten largest clones capture approximately 2.9% of the sample.

CDR1 and CDR2 (MDHEN, SYDVKM) derive from the germline V gene. There are 17 amino acids in the CDR3, from cysteine to phenylalanine inclusive. The kept DNA is CDR3 alone, 51 bases in frame from the first base. V is reduced by 5 bases and J by 2 bases, leaving a spacing of 18 bases between them. With respect to this clone: The specificity of this receptor is unknown. Qualities for individual bases were not recorded, and no much larger clone is one base off.

General conclusions and limits of the study: Public clonotypes were rare and either contracted or stayed stable during treatment, and the rise in clonality at ibrutinib response reflected the expansion of private clonotypes. Lymph node repertoires were not examined, and the timing of sampling was not matched between patients in sustained remission and those whose disease progressed. At baseline, clonality was higher than in age-matched healthy donors and showed a strong correlation with circulating CD8+ T-cell counts. At ibrutinib response clonality went up, during sustained remission it held steady, and at progression it dropped back toward baseline.

The chain couples TRBV28 to TRBJ2-2; perhaps TRBD1 is the D gene, with 5 bases matching. This sample comprised PBMCs, obtained at disease progression, from a patient treated with ibrutinib. The receptor's source is a human donor with chronic lymphocytic leukemia. At the DNA level, the sequence is TGTGCCAGCAGTCCTACCAGGGCAGGCTTAAACACCGGGGAGCTGTTTTTT. It specifies CASSPTRAGLNTGELFF.